This T cell receptor beta chain emerged from a study of human T cells and chemical hapten exposure (dated by TCRdb to the early 2020s). Broadly, across the study: For sensitization, 2% DPC in acetone was applied to an approximately 2 cm by approximately 2 cm area of upper inner arm skin. Throughout the study period of around 25 weeks, patients also received therapeutic DPC doses to the scalp every week. Patch testing on the upper back used Finn chambers containing 0.01% DPC, with scoring done after 6 days according to International Contact Dermatitis Research Group standards. Most of the patients in the cohort were female, and the cohort covered alopecia areata with under or over 50% scalp involvement, alopecia totalis and alopecia universalis. Libraries were pooled for sequencing, and variation in per-sample TCR yields was attributed mainly to small differences in library volumes within the pool. The study tracked peripheral blood TCR repertoire changes in vivo during primary and secondary sensitization to the hapten diphenylcyclopropenone (DPC) in alopecia patients. Blood was sampled from patients pre-sensitization (week 0) and at 2, 6 and about 24 weeks after DPC sensitization. About 30 alopecia patients provided blood for TCR sequencing at one to four time points (pre-sensitization, 2, 6 and 24 weeks). What the authors observed across the whole study: Significantly more large CDR3 similarity clusters were formed by expanded TCRs than by pre-sensitization or healthy control sets, consistent with antigen-driven responses. Repeated subsampling changed both the strength of the expansion versus patch-test correlation and the threshold at which that correlation became significant. DPC sensitization did not change how many TCRs were above 1 in 1000 frequency, and no evidence was found of alterations in global repertoire structure. All patients had alopecia, a presumed autoimmune disease, so their immune response might differ from that of healthy individuals. Patch test score was positively correlated with the number of PT1 expanded TCRs, with significance at thresholds 8, 16 and 32 but not at 4.

Receptor amplification or capture employed RACE. TCRdb names NextSeq 500 as the instrument used. Library preparation attached unique molecular identifiers to individual cDNA molecules for quantitative, reproducible TCR counting. For every blood RNA sample, sequencing covered both the TCR alpha and TCR beta chains. Per the authors' processing: A median of roughly 99,000 TCRs per sample was observed, with a range of roughly 23,224 to 750,000. V, J and CDR3 annotation of the TCR reads was carried out using the Decombinator software suite. For the PS versus PT1 abundance plots, all samples were subsampled to the same number of TCRs (28,000). TCRs were defined as expanded if absent before sensitization and observed at least eight times at the 2-week time point. Using fastp trimming at Q25 and MiXCR clonotype assembly, TCRdb reanalyzed the public sequencing data and kept in-frame beta chains. Identical CDR3 proteins give one entry, which carries the most common genes and DNA. TCRdb assigned the V and J calls; the authors' analysis was not used. In all, the sample holds approximately 96,000 distinct CDR3 sequences, and 7.5% to 10% of those were seen once. The top ten clones comprise approximately 2.2% of the sample.

This clonotype turned up a few times. The antigen it recognizes is unknown. No base quality values were provided; no much bigger clone lies one nucleotide off. This sample's time point label indicates: patch test 2, 6 weeks after DPC sensitization. The intended sense of this specimen's treatment or condition label: therapeutic diphenylcyclopropenone sensitization with weekly scalp DPC. Blood at each patch-test visit was drawn before the patch test was applied. Eligible patients were aged 18 to 70, diagnosed with alopecia, deemed suitable for DPC therapy, and excluded if pregnant. Total RNA was isolated from unfractionated whole blood collected in Tempus Blood RNA tubes. Trimming takes 7 bases from V and 8 bases from J, and the germline ends sit 17 bases apart. Taken from cysteine to phenylalanine, the CDR3 has 13 residues. The read is trimmed to its CDR3 DNA, 39 bases read in frame from base 1. From a lookup of the germline V gene (reference sequence), CDR1 and CDR2 are MNHNY and SVGAGI.

The TCR comes from a woman in her forties with alopecia areata. Some clones in this sample may be carry-over from other donors' samples. Rearrangement joined TRBV6-6 to TRBJ1-2, with the D gene not confidently named. This specimen was whole blood, taken in connection with sensitization to the hapten diphenylcyclopropenone (DPC). In nucleotides, the sequence is TGTGCCAGCACCGACCCAGGCTCGGGAGGCTACACCTTC. The resulting protein is CASTDPGSGGYTF.